This TCR beta chain is drawn from a study of OX40 agonist ivuxolimab in advanced cancers. Produced via immunoSEQ multiplex PCR; TCRdb's table is partial and in-frame only. Seen here are about 80,000 clones, about 90% observed once, and the top ten hold approximately 8.6%. There are 14 residues in the CDR3. The ends were cut back, 4 bases at V and 4 bases at J, with 13 bases in the middle. Germline V gene lookup returns CDR1 SNHLY and CDR2 FYNNEI. The sequences come from CD4+ or CD8+ T cells sorted from blood, collected in a trial of the OX40 agonist ivuxolimab. This sequence joins TRBV2 and TRBJ1-2; unclear D gene. The receptor's source is an adult with an advanced solid tumor such as melanoma, head and neck, liver or kidney cancer. CDR3 sequence reads: CASSAWTGSYGYTF. The DNA for the CDR3 is TGTGCCAGCAGTGCCTGGACGGGAAGCTATGGCTACACCTTC.